This TCR beta chain was retrieved from a study of cytomegalovirus exposure and HLA in healthy donors. Primers: 60 Vbeta forward and 13 Jbeta reverse. Here immunoSEQ multiplex PCR was the method, and the copy in TCRdb shows in-frame clones only, minus some. The data hold a few hundred thousand clones, with roughly four fifths observed a single time. CDR1 and CDR2 (germline): SEHNR, FQNEAQ (reference sequence). The CDR3 contains 16 residues. Comment on this clone: Germline is not matched at one junction end, which may reflect a read error.

Sample: PBMCs. The chain is built from TRBV7-9 and TRBJ2-6; 7 bases line up with TRBD1. The origin of this receptor is a woman aged 55 to 70 in good health and CMV-seropositive. CDR3 sequence: CSSSPRDRAGANVLTF. The CDR3 DNA reads TGTTCCAGCAGCCCAAGAGACAGGGCTGGGGCCAACGTCCTGACTTTC.